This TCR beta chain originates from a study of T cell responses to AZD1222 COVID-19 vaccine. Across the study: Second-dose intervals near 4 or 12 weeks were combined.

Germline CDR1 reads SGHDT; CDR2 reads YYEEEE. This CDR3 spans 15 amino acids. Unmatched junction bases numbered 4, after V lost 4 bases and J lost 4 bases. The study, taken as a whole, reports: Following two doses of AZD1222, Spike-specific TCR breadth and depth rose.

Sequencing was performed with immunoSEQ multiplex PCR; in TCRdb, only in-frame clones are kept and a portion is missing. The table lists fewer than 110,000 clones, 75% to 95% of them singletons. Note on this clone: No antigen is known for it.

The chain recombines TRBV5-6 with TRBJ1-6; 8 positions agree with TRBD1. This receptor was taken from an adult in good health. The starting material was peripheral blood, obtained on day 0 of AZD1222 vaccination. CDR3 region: CASSVDRDYNSPLHF. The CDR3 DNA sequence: TGTGCCAGCAGCGTGGACAGGGATTATAATTCACCCCTCCACTTT.